This section outlines one T cell receptor beta chain sequence together with its context. Its antigen target is currently unknown. Base qualities are not at hand, and no much larger clone is one base apart. The sample is drawn from a study of T cells in localized non-small cell lung cancer (dated by TCRdb to the early 2020s). For the study in its entirety: The study analyzed T cell repertoires of 200 to 300 early-stage NSCLC patients, comparing tumors and uninvolved tumor-adjacent lungs. The cohort comprised a few hundred treatment-naïve NSCLC patients with resected, localized lung tumors. NSCLC patients had a mean age of approximately 66 years, and about 140 were male and some 98 female. The full study reports these points: Because multi-region tumor sequencing was not done, intratumor heterogeneity could not be ruled out. Higher blood T cell density associated with longer overall survival, while higher adjacent-lung clonality associated with shorter survival. Because the study design was exploratory, TCR variables were selected using unadjusted p-values without false-discovery rate correction. Uninvolved tumor-adjacent lung showed the highest T cell clonality, higher than tumor, which suggests more focused antigenic responses in the uninvolved tumor-adjacent lung. A median of roughly 56 of the top 100 tumor clones were detected in paired uninvolved adjacent lung, and approximately 28 of these tumor clones were also found among the top 100 clones of the paired uninvolved adjacent lung.

The immunoSEQ Assay was used to sequence TCR beta CDR3 regions from DNA. In the authors' own workflow: T cell density was computed as TCR beta template counts normalized to usable DNA estimated by amplifying housekeeping genes. Using the preseqR package, richness was estimated by extrapolating to 120,000 templates for tissue samples and 400,000 templates for PBMC samples. Clonality was taken to be one minus Pielou's evenness. Tissue-enriched TCRs were identified by differential abundance testing using productive amino-acid clonotypes, minimum total count 5 and alpha 0.1. The Jaccard Index and the Morisita Overlap Index were used to measure how much the repertoires overlapped between compartments. GLIPH grouped TCR beta CDR3s together with public tetramer-defined viral CDR3s, and a viral motif had to include at least three viral sequences and show V-gene enrichment. The clones in this table, taken by TCRdb from immuneACCESS, are in-frame only. Not every clone is retained; where verified, under half of the shortfall comes from an unresolved V gene, and the cause of the rest is unknown. Clonal size and the V and J genes are those of that table, whereas D and trimming came from the DNA. The sample table records roughly 20,000 clones; about 90% of these occur just once. Of the sample, about 7% is held by the ten largest clones.

At diagnosis, peripheral blood, uninvolved tumor-adjacent lung and tumor were collected and stored as a combination of fresh-frozen and FFPE material. For TCR repertoire profiling, blood samples were analyzed as peripheral blood mononuclear cells. V loses 0 bases, J loses 5 bases, and the germline ends lie 10 bases apart. CDR1 MNHEY and CDR2 SVGAGI are derived from the germline V gene. The CDR3 goes from the cysteine to the phenylalanine over 14 residues. CDR3 DNA is the only sequence kept; it has 42 bases, read in frame from the first base. This sequence was found in a male donor older than 55 with stage I squamous cell lung carcinoma. Sequencing was performed on peripheral blood, taken before any cancer treatment. Rearrangement joined TRBV6-5 to TRBJ1-2; D gene: possibly TRBD1, on 5 matching bases. The DNA sequence is as follows: TGTGCCAGCAGTTACTCGAGGGGCGGATATGGCTACACCTTC. Protein translation: CASSYSRGGYGYTF.